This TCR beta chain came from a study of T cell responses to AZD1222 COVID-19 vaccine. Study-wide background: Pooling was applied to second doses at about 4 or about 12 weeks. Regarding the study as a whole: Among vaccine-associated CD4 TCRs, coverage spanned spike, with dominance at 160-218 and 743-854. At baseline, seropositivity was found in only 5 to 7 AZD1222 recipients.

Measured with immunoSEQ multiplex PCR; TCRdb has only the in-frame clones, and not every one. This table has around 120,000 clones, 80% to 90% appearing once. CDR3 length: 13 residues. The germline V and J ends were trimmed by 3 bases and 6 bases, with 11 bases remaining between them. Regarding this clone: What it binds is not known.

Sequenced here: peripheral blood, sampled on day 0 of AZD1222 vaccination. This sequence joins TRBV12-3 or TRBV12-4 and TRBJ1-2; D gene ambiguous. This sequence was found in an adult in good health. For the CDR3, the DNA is TGTGCCAGCAGTTTTCTATTTGAGGATGGCTACACCTTC. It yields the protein CASSFLFEDGYTF.